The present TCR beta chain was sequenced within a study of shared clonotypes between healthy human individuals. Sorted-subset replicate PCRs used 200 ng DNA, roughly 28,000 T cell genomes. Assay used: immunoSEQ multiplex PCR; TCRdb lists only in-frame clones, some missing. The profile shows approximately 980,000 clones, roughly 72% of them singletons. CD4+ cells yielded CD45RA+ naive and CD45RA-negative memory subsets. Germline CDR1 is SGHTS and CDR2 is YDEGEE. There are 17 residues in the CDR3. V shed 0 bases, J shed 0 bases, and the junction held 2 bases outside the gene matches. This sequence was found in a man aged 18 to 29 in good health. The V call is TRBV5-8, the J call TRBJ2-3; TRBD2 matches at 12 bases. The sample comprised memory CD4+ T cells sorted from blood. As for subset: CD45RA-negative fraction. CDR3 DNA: TGTGCCAGCAGCTTGGGGACTAGCGGGGCTAGCACAGATACGCAGTATTTT. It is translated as CASSLGTSGASTDTQYF.